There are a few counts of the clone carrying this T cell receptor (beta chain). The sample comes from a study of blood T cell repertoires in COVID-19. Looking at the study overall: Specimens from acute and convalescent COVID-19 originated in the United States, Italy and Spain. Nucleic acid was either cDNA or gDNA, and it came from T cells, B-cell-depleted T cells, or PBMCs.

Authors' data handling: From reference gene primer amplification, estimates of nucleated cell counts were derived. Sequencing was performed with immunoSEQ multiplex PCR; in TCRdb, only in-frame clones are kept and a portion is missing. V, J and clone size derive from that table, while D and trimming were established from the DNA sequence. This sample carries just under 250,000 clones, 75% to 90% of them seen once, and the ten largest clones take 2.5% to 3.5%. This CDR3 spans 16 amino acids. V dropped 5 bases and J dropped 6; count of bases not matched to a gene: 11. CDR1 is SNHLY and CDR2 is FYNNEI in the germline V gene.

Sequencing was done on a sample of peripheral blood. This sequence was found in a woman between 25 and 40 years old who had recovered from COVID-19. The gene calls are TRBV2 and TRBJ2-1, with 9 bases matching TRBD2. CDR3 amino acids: CASSPPGLAQSNEQFF. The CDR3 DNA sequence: TGTGCCAGCAGTCCTCCGGGACTAGCTCAATCCAATGAGCAGTTCTTC.